Listed below are T cell receptor beta chains from one sample, sequenced in a study of CD8+ T cells in alopecia areata. Sequencing was performed with immunoSEQ multiplex PCR; in TCRdb, only in-frame clones are kept and a portion is missing. The sample carries approximately 180,000 clones, 53% recorded once. Here the sequenced sample was CD8+ T cells sorted from blood, taken at week 24, from a patient treated with tofacitinib. The receptor source for this set is a human donor with alopecia areata. CDR3s include the opening cysteine and the closing phenylalanine or tryptophan. Each record gives: V gene, J gene, D gene, clone size, CDR3 protein, CDR3 DNA. D genes are given only for firm matches. Not all rows give a size; the values are once, few, many and, for expanded clones, a class.

V gene: TRBV9; J gene: TRBJ1-2; D gene: TRBD1; clone size: NA; CDR3 protein: CASRPPTGGGYGYTF; CDR3 DNA: TGTGCCAGCAGACCACCTACAGGGGGAGGCTATGGCTACACCTTC
V gene: TRBV4-3; J gene: TRBJ2-1; D gene: TRBD2; clone size: NA; CDR3 protein: CASSQDYGTSGNNEQFF; CDR3 DNA: TGCGCCAGCAGCCAAGATTACGGGACTAGCGGGAACAATGAGCAGTTCTTC
V gene: TRBV30; J gene: TRBJ1-2; D gene: NA; clone size: NA; CDR3 protein: CAWSTSDLGYGYTF; CDR3 DNA: TGTGCCTGGAGTACCTCAGACTTGGGATATGGCTACACCTTC
V gene: TRBV30; J gene: TRBJ1-2; D gene: NA; clone size: NA; CDR3 protein: CACFSDGYTF; CDR3 DNA: TGTGCCTGCTTCAGCGATGGCTACACCTTC
V gene: TRBV28; J gene: TRBJ2-1; D gene: TRBD2; clone size: few; CDR3 protein: CASSLPPASGGPREQFF; CDR3 DNA: TGTGCCAGCAGTTTACCCCCAGCTAGCGGGGGGCCACGGGAGCAGTTCTTC
V gene: TRBV11-2; J gene: TRBJ2-7; D gene: TRBD1; clone size: NA; CDR3 protein: CASSFNPGTGYEQYF; CDR3 DNA: TGTGCCAGCAGCTTTAATCCGGGGACAGGCTACGAGCAGTACTTC
V gene: TRBV4-3; J gene: TRBJ2-7; D gene: TRBD1; clone size: NA; CDR3 protein: CASSQETGKYEQYF; CDR3 DNA: TGCGCCAGCAGCCAAGAGACAGGGAAATACGAGCAGTACTTC
V gene: TRBV5-1; J gene: TRBJ2-1; D gene: NA; clone size: NA; CDR3 protein: CASSISGKIYNEQFF; CDR3 DNA: TGCGCCAGCAGCATTTCGGGGAAAATCTACAATGAGCAGTTCTTC
V gene: TRBV2; J gene: TRBJ2-1; D gene: TRBD1; clone size: few; CDR3 protein: CASSSGTGAYNEQFF; CDR3 DNA: TGTGCCAGCAGTTCCGGGACAGGGGCCTACAATGAGCAGTTCTTC
V gene: TRBV4-3; J gene: TRBJ2-7; D gene: NA; clone size: few; CDR3 protein: CASSQDRQFYEQYF; CDR3 DNA: TGCGCCAGCAGCCAAGACCGTCAGTTCTACGAGCAGTACTTC
V gene: TRBV7-9; J gene: TRBJ2-1; D gene: TRBD1; clone size: few; CDR3 protein: CASSWTGSYNEQFF; CDR3 DNA: TGTGCCAGCAGCTGGACAGGGTCCTACAATGAGCAGTTCTTC
V gene: TRBV30; J gene: TRBJ1-4; D gene: NA; clone size: NA; CDR3 protein: CAWRGGTEKLFF; CDR3 DNA: TGTGCCTGGAGAGGGGGGACTGAAAAACTGTTTTTT
V gene: TRBV9; J gene: TRBJ2-1; D gene: TRBD1; clone size: NA; CDR3 protein: CASSQPRDREASSYNEQFF; CDR3 DNA: TGTGCCAGCAGCCAACCCCGGGACAGGGAAGCCTCCTCCTACAATGAGCAGTTCTTC
V gene: TRBV2; J gene: TRBJ2-7; D gene: TRBD2; clone size: few; CDR3 protein: CASSDRVLASSYEQYF; CDR3 DNA: TGTGCCAGCAGCGATAGGGTACTAGCGTCGTCCTACGAGCAGTACTTC
V gene: TRBV7-9; J gene: TRBJ2-7; D gene: TRBD1; clone size: few; CDR3 protein: CASSISTGKDYEQYF; CDR3 DNA: TGTGCCAGCAGCATTTCGACAGGGAAAGACTACGAGCAGTACTTC
V gene: TRBV11-2; J gene: TRBJ2-5; D gene: TRBD2; clone size: few; CDR3 protein: CASTISRGGAGETQYF; CDR3 DNA: TGTGCCAGCACCATCTCGCGGGGGGGTGCCGGGGAGACCCAGTACTTC
V gene: TRBV29-1; J gene: TRBJ2-7; D gene: NA; clone size: NA; CDR3 protein: CSIEIFTGQTYEQYF; CDR3 DNA: TGCAGCATCGAAATTTTTACTGGACAGACCTACGAGCAGTACTTC
V gene: TRBV2; J gene: TRBJ2-7; D gene: NA; clone size: NA; CDR3 protein: CASRAAGRDEQYF; CDR3 DNA: TGTGCCAGCAGGGCCGCGGGGCGCGACGAGCAGTACTTC
V gene: TRBV30; J gene: TRBJ2-3; D gene: NA; clone size: many; CDR3 protein: CAWRGYTDTQYF; CDR3 DNA: TGTGCCTGGCGGGGATACACAGATACGCAGTATTTT
V gene: TRBV4-3; J gene: TRBJ2-7; D gene: TRBD1; clone size: NA; CDR3 protein: CASSQDRGYYEQYF; CDR3 DNA: TGCGCCAGCAGCCAAGACAGGGGGTACTACGAGCAGTACTTC
V gene: TRBV27; J gene: TRBJ2-1; D gene: NA; clone size: NA; CDR3 protein: CASSLEPGERAKQFF; CDR3 DNA: TGTGCCAGCAGTCTCGAGCCGGGGGAGCGGGCGAAGCAGTTCTTC
V gene: TRBV29-1; J gene: TRBJ1-2; D gene: TRBD1; clone size: few; CDR3 protein: CSVEDNRGYGYTF; CDR3 DNA: TGCAGCGTTGAAGATAACAGGGGTTATGGCTACACCTTC
V gene: TRBV4-1; J gene: TRBJ2-7; D gene: NA; clone size: NA; CDR3 protein: CASSQDWQNEQYF; CDR3 DNA: TGCGCCAGCAGCCAAGATTGGCAGAACGAGCAGTACTTC
V gene: TRBV7-9; J gene: TRBJ2-2; D gene: NA; clone size: NA; CDR3 protein: CASVVGAAGGELFF; CDR3 DNA: TGTGCCAGCGTCGTAGGGGCCGCCGGCGGGGAGCTGTTTTTT
V gene: TRBV11-1; J gene: TRBJ1-6; D gene: TRBD1; clone size: NA; CDR3 protein: CASSTTGQVNSPLHF; CDR3 DNA: TGTGCCAGCAGCACCACCGGACAGGTGAATTCACCCCTCCACTTT
V gene: TRBV4-3; J gene: TRBJ1-1; D gene: NA; clone size: NA; CDR3 protein: CASSQDMGTEAFF; CDR3 DNA: TGCGCCAGCAGCCAAGATATGGGCACTGAAGCTTTCTTT
V gene: TRBV6-5; J gene: TRBJ1-5; D gene: NA; clone size: few; CDR3 protein: CASSYRGDQPQHF; CDR3 DNA: TGTGCCAGCAGTTACAGGGGAGACCAGCCCCAGCATTTT
V gene: TRBV14; J gene: TRBJ2-7; D gene: NA; clone size: NA; CDR3 protein: CASSPGVGFGHEQYF; CDR3 DNA: TGTGCCAGCAGCCCCGGGGTGGGGTTCGGACACGAGCAGTACTTC
V gene: TRBV5-1; J gene: TRBJ2-7; D gene: NA; clone size: NA; CDR3 protein: CASSLGAGSEQYF; CDR3 DNA: TGCGCCAGCAGCTTGGGGGCAGGGAGCGAGCAGTACTTC
V gene: TRBV19; J gene: TRBJ2-7; D gene: NA; clone size: NA; CDR3 protein: CASQPQAGSYEQYF; CDR3 DNA: TGTGCCAGTCAGCCCCAGGCAGGCTCCTACGAGCAGTACTTC
V gene: TRBV29-1; J gene: TRBJ2-1; D gene: NA; clone size: few; CDR3 protein: CSVVVSGKQFF; CDR3 DNA: TGCAGCGTTGTAGTGTCGGGAAAGCAGTTCTTC
V gene: TRBV19; J gene: TRBJ1-2; D gene: NA; clone size: few; CDR3 protein: CASNLGNGYTF; CDR3 DNA: TGTGCCAGTAACCTTGGTAATGGCTACACCTTC
V gene: TRBV5-6; J gene: TRBJ1-1; D gene: TRBD1; clone size: few; CDR3 protein: CASSYDRDTEAFF; CDR3 DNA: TGTGCCAGCAGCTATGACAGGGACACTGAAGCTTTCTTT
V gene: TRBV25-1; J gene: TRBJ2-7; D gene: NA; clone size: NA; CDR3 protein: CATVEGEQYF; CDR3 DNA: TGTGCCACCGTGGAGGGCGAGCAGTACTTC
V gene: TRBV7-2; J gene: TRBJ2-1; D gene: TRBD2; clone size: NA; CDR3 protein: CASSVTRLAGNNEQFF; CDR3 DNA: TGTGCCAGCAGCGTCACCAGGCTAGCGGGAAACAATGAGCAGTTCTTC